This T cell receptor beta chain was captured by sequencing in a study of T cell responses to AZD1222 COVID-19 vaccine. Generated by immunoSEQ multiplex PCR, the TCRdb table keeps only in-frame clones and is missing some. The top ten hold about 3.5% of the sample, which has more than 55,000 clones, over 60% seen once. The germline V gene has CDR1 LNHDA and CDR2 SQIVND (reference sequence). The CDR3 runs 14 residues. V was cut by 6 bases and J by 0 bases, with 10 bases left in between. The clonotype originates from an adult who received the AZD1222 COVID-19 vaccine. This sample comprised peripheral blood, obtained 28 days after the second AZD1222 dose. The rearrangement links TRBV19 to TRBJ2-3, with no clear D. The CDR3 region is CASRVVGSTDTQYF. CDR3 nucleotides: TGTGCCAGTAGAGTTGTCGGTAGCACAGATACGCAGTATTTT.